Sequencing of this T cell receptor beta chain was carried out in a study of blood T cell repertoires in COVID-19. Source study methods: Amplification from reference gene primers served as the basis for estimated nucleated cell counts. Some clones are missing from TCRdb's copy, which holds only in-frame ones; the method was immunoSEQ multiplex PCR. Clonal size and the V and J genes are those of that table, whereas D and trimming came from the DNA. The repertoire has some 32,000 clones, 88% of them found once; the top ten carry over 25%. This CDR3 has 11 residues. Per the germline V gene, CDR1 is ENHRY and CDR2 is SYGVKD. With 10 bases removed from V and 5 bases from J, the gap between germline ends came to 8 bases. The count of this clone is one.

Sample: peripheral blood. The receptor's source is a human donor in a cohort sampled during active COVID-19. This chain connects TRBV10-3 to TRBJ1-4, with a weak D call TRBD1 (5 bases). The CDR3 loop reads CATQGNEKLFF. CDR3 nucleotides: TGTGCCACTCAGGGAAATGAAAAACTGTTTTTT.